One and the same sample provided the 15 T cell receptor beta chains below, sequenced in a study of control samples from healthy donors and cancer patients. The protocol was immunoSEQ multiplex PCR, while the TCRdb copy is restricted to in-frame clones and leaves out a portion. This sample has 60,000 to 80,000 clones, with roughly 87% found just once. The sequenced sample consisted of blood. The receptors come from a woman aged 45-65 years in good health.

The V gene is TRBV28, the J gene TRBJ2-1; 9 nucleotides match TRBD2. Looked up from germline, CDR1 is MDHEN and CDR2 is SYDVKM. The V gene end was trimmed by 2 bases and the J gene end by 11 bases; junction bases not matched to a gene: 4. The CDR3 has 13 residues. This CDR3 reads CASSLPSGTQQFF. The CDR3 nucleotides are TGTGCCAGCAGTTTACCTAGCGGGACTCAGCAGTTCTTC.

The chain recombines TRBV19 with TRBJ1-1; the match to TRBD1 covers 7 bases. V gave up 5 bases and J gave up 1 base; unmatched junction bases: 7. Germline V gene data show CDR1 as LNHDA and CDR2 as SQIVND (reference sequence). CDR3 length: 15 residues. CDR3 loop: CASSGIQGGNTEAFF. CDR3 nucleotide sequence: TGTGCCAGTAGTGGCATTCAGGGGGGGAACACTGAAGCTTTCTTT.

Worth noting for this clone: Mismatch with germline at one junction end may stem from a read error. The sample has other DNA sequences that encode this CDR3 too. The V gene is TRBV3-1 (or the pseudogene TRBV3-2), the J gene TRBJ2-1; D unclear. The CDR3 is 14 amino acids. The V gene's germline CDR1 is LGHDT and CDR2 YNNKEL (reference sequence). CDR3 protein: CASSQDFSDNEQFF. CDR3 nucleotide sequence: TGTGCCAGTAGCCAAGATTTTTCGGACAATGAGCAGTTCTTC.

This chain connects TRBV4-2 to TRBJ1-1; TRBD1 is a possible D gene (5 bases). Germline values: CDR1 LGHNA, CDR2 YNFKEQ. This CDR3 comprises 14 residues. The V end was cut by 0 bases, the J end by 8 bases, with 13 bases between. The CDR3 nucleotides are TGTGCCAGCAGCCAAGATTCCAGGGACTACGAAGCTTTCTTT. This translates into CASSQDSRDYEAFF.

The rearrangement joins TRBV7-9 to TRBJ1-2; no definite D call. Germline CDR1 SEHNR, CDR2 FQNEAQ (reference sequence). The length of the CDR3 is 11 residues. Trimming stripped 5 bases from V and 11 bases from J, with 12 bases between. CDR3 sequence reads: CASSLTGRYTF. The CDR3 DNA reads as TGTGCCAGCAGCCTCACCGGGCGGTACACCTTC.

The CDR3 DNA follows: TGTGCCAGTAGTCCGACAAATAGCTATGGCTACACCTTC. Translating it yields CASSPTNSYGYTF. The rearrangement joins TRBV19 to TRBJ1-2; D remains unclear. V lost 5 bases to trimming and J lost 4 bases, with 11 bases between them. The germline gives CDR1 LNHDA, CDR2 SQIVND (reference sequence). The CDR3 is made up of 13 amino acids.

The chain joins TRBV3-1 (or the pseudogene TRBV3-2) to TRBJ2-3, with D hard to call. Germline CDR1 is LGHDT and CDR2 is YNNKEL (reference sequence). The CDR3 loop spans 17 amino acids. Trimming removed 2 bases from V and 1 base from J, with 16 bases in between. In nucleotides, the CDR3 is TGTGCCAGCAGCCAATTTAGAACACCCCGCCGCACAGATACGCAGTATTTT. Encoded protein: CASSQFRTPRRTDTQYF.

The CDR3 DNA reads TGTGCCAGCTCACCGGCGAGGGCCCAGGGAACCGGGGAGCTGTTTTTT. Its translation: CASSPARAQGTGELFF. This chain uses TRBV18 with TRBJ2-2; D may match TRBD1 or TRBD2 (5 bases each). Trimming shortened V by 3 bases and J by 5 bases, and 16 bases separated the two germline ends. CDR1 and CDR2 from the germline V gene are KGHSH and LQKENI. This CDR3 spans 16 amino acids. Full variable domain (rest looked up from reference TRBV18 and TRBJ2-2): NAGVMQNPRHLVRRRGQEARLRCSPMKGHSHVYWYRQLPEEGLKFMVYLQKENIIDESGMPKERFSAEFPKEGPSILRIQQVVRGDSAAYFCASSPARAQGTGELFFGEGSRLTVL.

In nucleotides, the CDR3 is TGCGCCAGCAGCCAGGAGCCGGGCTCTAATGAAAAACTGTTTTTT. This gives the protein CASSQEPGSNEKLFF. The genes are TRBV5-1 and TRBJ1-4; D gene unclear. V gave up 4 bases and J gave up 3 bases, with 13 bases separating them. Germline-derived CDR1 and CDR2 are SGHRS and YFSETQ. The length of the CDR3 is 15 residues.

The CDR3: CASSEEGPTNEKLFF. The DNA for the CDR3 is TGTGCCAGCAGTGAAGAGGGACCGACAAATGAAAAACTGTTTTTT. The V and J genes are TRBV2 and TRBJ1-4; a possible D gene is TRBD1 (5 bases). CDR1 is SNHLY, CDR2 FYNNEI, per germline. Trimming cost V 1 base and J 5 bases, with 11 bases left between them. This CDR3 has 15 amino acids.

The sample holds one count of this clone. This rearrangement joins TRBV5-1 to TRBJ2-2, with D maybe TRBD2 (5 bases). V was trimmed by 4 bases and J by 7 bases, leaving 14 bases between them. There are 14 residues in the CDR3. Germline lookup yields CDR1 SGHRS and CDR2 YFSETQ. The CDR3 region is CASSVSGLGGELFF. CDR3 sequence (DNA): TGCGCCAGCAGCGTCTCGGGGTTAGGCGGGGAGCTGTTTTTT. The full variable domain, in which reference TRBV5-1 and TRBJ2-2 provide the parts outside the CDR3, is KAGVTQTPRYLIKTRGQQVTLSCSPISGHRSVSWYQQTPGQGLQFLFEYFSETQRNKGNFPGRFSGRQFSNSRSEMNVSTLELGDSALYLCASSVSGLGGELFFGEGSRLTVL.

V gene TRBV3-1 (or the pseudogene TRBV3-2) combines with J gene TRBJ1-5, with no clear D. The CDR3 loop spans 14 amino acids. V was shortened by 1 base and J by 5 bases, with 9 bases between the two germline ends. Germline V gives CDR1 LGHDT, CDR2 YNNKEL (reference sequence). CDR3 region: CASSQAGVHQPQHF. Written as DNA, the CDR3 is TGTGCCAGCAGCCAAGCCGGGGTTCATCAGCCCCAGCATTTT.

V and J are TRBV19 and TRBJ1-1; 9 nucleotides agree with TRBD1. Germline values: CDR1 LNHDA, CDR2 SQIVND (reference sequence). The CDR3 contains 13 residues. Unmatched junction bases numbered 0, after V lost 3 bases and J lost 4 bases. Written as DNA, the CDR3 is TGTGCCAGTAGTATGACAGGGGGCACTGAAGCTTTCTTT. Its protein is CASSMTGGTEAFF.

The J gene is TRBJ2-7, the V gene TRBV6-5, with 7 positions matching TRBD1. The CDR3 covers 14 residues. J was trimmed by 0 bases and V by 6 bases; bases with no gene match: 5. Germline V gene data show CDR1 as MNHEY and CDR2 as SVGAGI. The CDR3 DNA reads as TGTGCCAGCAGGAAGGGGGCCCTCTCCTACGAGCAGTACTTC. Translation gives CASRKGALSYEQYF.

The V and J genes are TRBV5-4 and TRBJ2-3; 9 bases match TRBD2. Germline-derived CDR1 and CDR2 are SGHNT and YYREEE (reference sequence). This CDR3 spans 16 amino acids. Trimming cost V 4 bases and J 3 bases; bases outside gene matches: 9. CDR3 bases: TGTGCCAGCAGCGTCCGACTAGCGGCGGGGACAGATACGCAGTATTTT. This encodes CASSVRLAAGTDTQYF.